What follows are 12 T cell receptor beta chains derived from one specimen sequenced in a study of PD-L1 blockade in urothelial cancer. Only in-frame clones appear in the TCRdb table, and some are missing; sequencing was by immunoSEQ multiplex PCR. The table records about 21,000 clones, nearly 90% of them present only once. The material was PBMCs, obtained around atezolizumab (anti-PD-L1) treatment. The receptors stem from a woman aged 60-75 years with urothelial cancer.

This rearrangement joins TRBV19 to TRBJ1-3; weak D call: TRBD1 (5 bases). V was clipped by 7 bases and J by 1 base, with 14 bases between them. Germline lookup yields CDR1 LNHDA and CDR2 SQIVND (reference sequence). This CDR3 is 15 amino acids long. CDR3 amino acids: CASISWAGSGNTIYF. CDR3 DNA: TGTGCCAGTATCTCTTGGGCAGGGTCTGGAAACACCATATATTTT.

J is TRBJ2-3 and V is TRBV11-3; TRBD2 agrees at 8 bases. This CDR3 is built from 15 residues. V lost 3 bases to trimming and J lost 2 bases; unmatched junction nucleotides: 4. Germline CDR1 is SGHNT and CDR2 is YENEEA. The CDR3 loop is CASSFREGPTDTQYF. DNA of the CDR3: TGTGCCAGCAGCTTTCGGGAGGGCCCCACAGATACGCAGTATTTT.

V usage is TRBV2 and J usage is TRBJ2-7; 10 bases are a match to TRBD1. Germline CDR1 SNHLY, CDR2 FYNNEI. J was trimmed by 11 bases and V by 4 bases; bases with no gene match: 2. The CDR3 is 11 amino acids. CDR3 in DNA: TGTGCCAGCAGTGGACAGGGGGCGGAGTACTTC. It specifies CASSGQGAEYF.

The chain couples TRBV2 to TRBJ1-2, with 10 positions matching TRBD1. Germline CDR1 reads SNHLY; CDR2 reads FYNNEI. The CDR3 spans 14 residues. The J segment lost 3 bases and the V segment lost 7 bases, leaving 5 bases of the junction unmatched. The CDR3 here is CASNRDRGDYGYTF. The CDR3, as DNA: TGTGCCAGCAACCGGGACAGGGGAGACTATGGCTACACCTTC.

The rearrangement uses TRBV18 and TRBJ2-7, with D perhaps TRBD2 (5 bases). Between the trimmed V and J ends, which lost 6 bases and 3 bases, there was a span of 12 bases. The CDR3 is 13 amino acids. CDR1 and CDR2 from the germline V gene are KGHSH and LQKENI. The CDR3 region is CASSREGRYEQYF. DNA for the CDR3: TGTGCCAGCTCGCGTGAGGGTCGCTACGAGCAGTACTTC.

This chain links TRBV27 with TRBJ2-2; D possibly corresponds to TRBD2 (6 bases). Germline V CDR1 and CDR2: MNHEY, SMNVEV (reference sequence). The V and J ends lost 7 bases and 7 bases respectively, with 10 bases between them. This CDR3 is built from 12 residues. The DNA of the CDR3 is TGTGCCAGCAAGGAGGGTGGCGGGGAGCTGTTTTTT. This codes for CASKEGGGELFF.

The chain links TRBV6-6 to TRBJ1-1; TRBD1 might be the D (5 bases). Germline values: CDR1 MNHNY, CDR2 SVGAGI (reference sequence). V was pared by 2 bases and J by 5 bases, with 15 bases between. This CDR3 is built from 15 residues. The CDR3 DNA reads as TGTGCCAGCAGTTACCGCGGGGGGGACGGAACTGAAGCTTTCTTT. Its protein is CASSYRGGDGTEAFF.

The chain has TRBV5-6 and TRBJ1-2; D remains unclear. V lost 2 bases, J lost 7 bases, and 12 bases lay in between. The CDR3 is 13 residues long. Germline CDR1 and CDR2: SGHDT and YYEEEE. Here the CDR3 reads CASSFLQVAGYTF. CDR3 in DNA: TGTGCCAGCAGCTTTCTCCAGGTTGCTGGCTACACCTTC.

This chain uses TRBV28 with TRBJ1-5; D remains ambiguous. Trimming left V 6 bases short and J 4 bases short, with 16 bases between. This CDR3 region has 15 residues. The germline V gene encodes CDR1 MDHEN and CDR2 SYDVKM. For the CDR3, the DNA is TGTGCCAGCAGAAACCCGGGATCCAGGAATCAGCCCCAGCATTTT. As protein: CASRNPGSRNQPQHF.

This clone was observed a few times. The chain is built from TRBV15 and TRBJ2-1, with 12 bases that match TRBD1. This CDR3 comprises 16 residues. V lost 3 bases to trimming and J lost 7 bases; unmatched junction nucleotides: 7. Germline CDR1 reads LNHNV; CDR2 reads YYDKDF (reference sequence). The CDR3 loop is CATSSPRDRGRNEQFF. As DNA, the CDR3 is TGTGCCACCAGCAGCCCACGGGACAGGGGGCGAAATGAGCAGTTCTTC.

V gene TRBV19 combines with J gene TRBJ1-5; 11 bases match TRBD1. The CDR3 is made up of 17 amino acids. Germline CDR1 and CDR2: LNHDA and SQIVND (reference sequence). V lost 2 bases to trimming and J lost 1 base; unmatched junction nucleotides: 4. The DNA of the CDR3 is TGTGCCAGTAGTATACGGGACAGGGGGGTCAGCAATCAGCCCCAGCATTTT. Encoded protein: CASSIRDRGVSNQPQHF.

The chain employs TRBV5-1 and TRBJ2-2; the D gene is possibly TRBD1 (6 bases). The V and J ends lost 4 bases and 0 bases respectively, with 13 bases between them. The germline V gene has CDR1 SGHRS and CDR2 YFSETQ. CDR3 length: 16 amino acids. The CDR3 spells CASSPSGHPNTGELFF. The CDR3 nucleotides read TGCGCCAGCAGCCCATCGGGACACCCGAACACCGGGGAGCTGTTTTTT. The complete variable domain, with remaining parts taken from reference TRBV5-1 and TRBJ2-2, reads KAGVTQTPRYLIKTRGQQVTLSCSPISGHRSVSWYQQTPGQGLQFLFEYFSETQRNKGNFPGRFSGRQFSNSRSEMNVSTLELGDSALYLCASSPSGHPNTGELFFGEGSRLTVL.